Given below is one TCR beta chain in context. Its cognate antigen is unknown. TCRdb ran MiXCR on the reads and lists one entry per CDR3 protein. Of some 680,000 distinct CDR3 sequences in the sample, 35% to 45% were seen once. The CDR3 sequence is 13 residues long. CDR1 and CDR2 (germline): MGHRA, YSYEKL. V lost 1 base and J lost 4, with 7 bases in between. The sample belongs to a study of T cell repertoires in cytomegalovirus infection. Study information: Both CMV infection and a matching HLA type were indicated by public TCR beta signatures.

Overall study findings and caveats: Clonotype analysis showed dominance of the ex vivo response by HLA-C-restricted CMV-specific TCR beta clonotypes. CMV carriers with the relevant HLA were identified by cumulative public TCR beta family frequency.

The rearrangement joins TRBV4-1 to TRBJ2-5; D unclear. Sequenced: PBMCs. The sequence came from a human donor in good health (CMV status not recorded). Some clones in this sample may be carry-over from other donors' samples. CDR3 coding DNA: TGCGCCAGCAGCCAAGGCGGAATAGAGACCCAGTACTTC. It specifies CASSQGGIETQYF.